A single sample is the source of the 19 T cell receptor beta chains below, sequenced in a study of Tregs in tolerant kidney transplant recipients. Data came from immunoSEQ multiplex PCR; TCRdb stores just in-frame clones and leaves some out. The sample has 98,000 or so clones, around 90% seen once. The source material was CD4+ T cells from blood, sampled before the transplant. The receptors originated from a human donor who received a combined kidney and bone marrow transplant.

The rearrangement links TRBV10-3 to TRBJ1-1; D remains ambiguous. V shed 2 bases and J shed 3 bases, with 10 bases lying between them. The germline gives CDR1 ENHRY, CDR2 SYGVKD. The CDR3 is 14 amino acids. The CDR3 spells CAISELLPDTEAFF. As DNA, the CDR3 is TGTGCCATCAGTGAGCTCTTACCAGACACTGAAGCTTTCTTT.

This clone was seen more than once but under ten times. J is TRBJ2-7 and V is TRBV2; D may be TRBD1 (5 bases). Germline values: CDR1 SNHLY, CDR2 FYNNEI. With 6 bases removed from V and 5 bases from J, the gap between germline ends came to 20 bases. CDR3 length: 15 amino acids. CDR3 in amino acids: CASSTEEGAFNEQYF. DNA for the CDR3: TGTGCCAGCAGCACCGAGGAAGGGGCTTTCAACGAGCAGTACTTC.

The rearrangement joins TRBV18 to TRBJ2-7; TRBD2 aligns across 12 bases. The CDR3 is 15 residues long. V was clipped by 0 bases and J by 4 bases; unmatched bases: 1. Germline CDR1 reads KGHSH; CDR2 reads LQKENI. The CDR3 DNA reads TGTGCCAGCTCACCACCCACTAGCGGGAGGTACGAGCAGTACTTC. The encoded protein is CASSPPTSGRYEQYF.

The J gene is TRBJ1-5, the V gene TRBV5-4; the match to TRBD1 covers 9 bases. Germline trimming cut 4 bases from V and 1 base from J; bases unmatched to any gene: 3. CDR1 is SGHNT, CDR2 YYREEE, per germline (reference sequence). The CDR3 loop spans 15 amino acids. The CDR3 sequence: CASSAGTGSNQPQHF. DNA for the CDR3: TGTGCCAGCAGCGCCGGGACAGGGAGCAATCAGCCCCAGCATTTT.

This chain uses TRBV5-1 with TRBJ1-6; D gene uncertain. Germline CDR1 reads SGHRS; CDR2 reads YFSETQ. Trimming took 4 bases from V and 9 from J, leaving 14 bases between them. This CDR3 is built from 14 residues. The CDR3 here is CASSPGLEVSPLHF. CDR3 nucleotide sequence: TGCGCCAGCAGCCCCGGGTTGGAGGTTTCACCCCTCCACTTT.

The CDR3 region is CASSVDSLNTEAFF. In nucleotides, the CDR3 is TGTGCCAGCAGTGTGGACAGCTTGAACACTGAAGCTTTCTTT. V is TRBV2 and J is TRBJ1-1, with D perhaps TRBD1 (6 bases). Germline values: CDR1 SNHLY, CDR2 FYNNEI. Trimming pared 4 bases from V and 0 bases from J, leaving 9 bases between. The CDR3 consists of 14 residues.

Here the CDR3 reads CASRRQGQETQYF. Here the CDR3 DNA reads TGCGCCAGCCGTAGACAGGGGCAAGAGACCCAGTACTTC. The chain couples TRBV5-1 to TRBJ2-5; TRBD1 aligns across 8 bases. This CDR3 has 13 residues. CDR1 is SGHRS and CDR2 is YFSETQ in the germline V gene. Trimming cost V 7 bases and J 2 bases; bases outside gene matches: 4.

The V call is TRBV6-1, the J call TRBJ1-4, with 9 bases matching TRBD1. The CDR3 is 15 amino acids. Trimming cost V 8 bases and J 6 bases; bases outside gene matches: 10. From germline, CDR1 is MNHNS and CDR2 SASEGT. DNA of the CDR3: TGTGCCAGCCGGGCCCCGGGACAGGGACATGAAAAACTGTTTTTT. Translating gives CASRAPGQGHEKLFF.

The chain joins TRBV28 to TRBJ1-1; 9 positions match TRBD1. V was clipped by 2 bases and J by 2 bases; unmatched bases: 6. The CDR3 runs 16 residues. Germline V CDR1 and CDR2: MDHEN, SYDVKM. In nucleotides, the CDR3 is TGTGCCAGCAGTTTAACAGGGGGCGCGTTCAACACTGAAGCTTTCTTT. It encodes CASSLTGGAFNTEAFF.

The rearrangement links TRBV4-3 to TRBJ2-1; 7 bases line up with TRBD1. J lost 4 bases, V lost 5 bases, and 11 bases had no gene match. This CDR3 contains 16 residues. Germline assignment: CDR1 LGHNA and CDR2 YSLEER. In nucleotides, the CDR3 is TGCGCCAGCAGCGGAGCGGACAGGATGGCGTACAATGAGCAGTTCTTC. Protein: CASSGADRMAYNEQFF.

CDR3 DNA sequence: TGTGCCAGCAGCGGAGGGTCAGGGGCCGAGAGGGAGACCCAGTACTTC. Encoded protein: CASSGGSGAERETQYF. The chain couples TRBV9 to TRBJ2-5; the D gene is possibly TRBD1 (6 bases). The CDR3 runs 16 residues. From germline, CDR1 is SGDLS and CDR2 YYNGEE. V was cut by 3 bases and J by 5 bases, with 20 bases left in between.

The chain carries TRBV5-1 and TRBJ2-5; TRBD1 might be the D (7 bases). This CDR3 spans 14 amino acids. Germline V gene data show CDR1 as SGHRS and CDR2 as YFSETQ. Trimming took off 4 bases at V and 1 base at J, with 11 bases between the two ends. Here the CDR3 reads CASSRGTAQETQYF. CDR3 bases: TGCGCCAGCAGCCGCGGGACAGCCCAAGAGACCCAGTACTTC.

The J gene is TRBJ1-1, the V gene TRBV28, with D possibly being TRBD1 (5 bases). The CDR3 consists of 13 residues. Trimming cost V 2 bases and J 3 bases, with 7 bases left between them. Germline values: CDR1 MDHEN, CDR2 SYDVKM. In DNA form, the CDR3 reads TGTGCCAGCAGTTTACAGGGCCACACTGAAGCTTTCTTT. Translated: CASSLQGHTEAFF. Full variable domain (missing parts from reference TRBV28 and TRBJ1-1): DVKVTQSSRYLVKRTGEKVFLECVQDMDHENMFWYRQDPGLGLRLIYFSYDVKMKEKGDIPEGYSVSREKKERFSLILESASTNQTSMYLCASSLQGHTEAFFGQGTRLTVV.

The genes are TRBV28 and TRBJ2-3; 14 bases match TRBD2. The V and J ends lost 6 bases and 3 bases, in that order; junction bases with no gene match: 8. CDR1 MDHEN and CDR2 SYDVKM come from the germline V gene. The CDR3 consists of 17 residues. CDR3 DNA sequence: TGTGCCAGCAGAGGGTGGGGGACTAGCGGGAGTACAGATACGCAGTATTTT. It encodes CASRGWGTSGSTDTQYF.

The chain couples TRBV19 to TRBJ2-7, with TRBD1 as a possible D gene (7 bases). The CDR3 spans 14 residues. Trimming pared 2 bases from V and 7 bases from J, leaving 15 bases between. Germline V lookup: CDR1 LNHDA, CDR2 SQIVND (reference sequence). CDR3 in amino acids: CASSIKGGAGEQYF. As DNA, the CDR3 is TGTGCCAGTAGTATAAAAGGGGGCGCGGGGGAGCAGTACTTC.

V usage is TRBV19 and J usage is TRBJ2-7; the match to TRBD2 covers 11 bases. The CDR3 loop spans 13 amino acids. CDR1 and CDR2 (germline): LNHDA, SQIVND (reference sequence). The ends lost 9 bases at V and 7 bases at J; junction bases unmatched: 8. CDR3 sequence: CASRLAGTGEQYF. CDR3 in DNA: TGTGCCAGCAGACTAGCGGGAACGGGAGAGCAGTACTTC. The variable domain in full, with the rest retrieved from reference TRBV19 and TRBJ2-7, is DGGITQSPKYLFRKEGQNVTLSCEQNLNHDAMYWYRQDPGQGLRLIYYSQIVNDFQKGDIAEGYSVSREKKESFPLTVTSAQKNPTAFYLCASRLAGTGEQYFGPGTRLTVT.

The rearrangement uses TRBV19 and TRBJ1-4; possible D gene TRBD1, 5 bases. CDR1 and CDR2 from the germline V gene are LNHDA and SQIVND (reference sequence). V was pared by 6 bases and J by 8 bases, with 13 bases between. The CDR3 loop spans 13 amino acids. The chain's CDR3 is CASSLEWGEKLFF. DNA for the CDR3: TGTGCCAGTAGCCTCGAATGGGGCGAAAAACTGTTTTTT.

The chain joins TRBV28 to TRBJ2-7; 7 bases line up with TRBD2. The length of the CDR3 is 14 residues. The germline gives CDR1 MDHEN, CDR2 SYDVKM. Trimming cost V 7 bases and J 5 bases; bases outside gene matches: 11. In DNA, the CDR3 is TGTGCCAGCAAAGCACCAGCGGGGAGCCACGAGCAGTACTTC. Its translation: CASKAPAGSHEQYF.

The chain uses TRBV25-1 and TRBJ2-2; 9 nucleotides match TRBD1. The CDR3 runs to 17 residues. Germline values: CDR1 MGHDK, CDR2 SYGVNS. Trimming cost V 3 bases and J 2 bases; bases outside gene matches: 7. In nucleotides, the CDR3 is TGTGCCAGCAGTGAGGGACAGGGCCTACTAAACACCGGGGAGCTGTTTTTT. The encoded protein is CASSEGQGLLNTGELFF.